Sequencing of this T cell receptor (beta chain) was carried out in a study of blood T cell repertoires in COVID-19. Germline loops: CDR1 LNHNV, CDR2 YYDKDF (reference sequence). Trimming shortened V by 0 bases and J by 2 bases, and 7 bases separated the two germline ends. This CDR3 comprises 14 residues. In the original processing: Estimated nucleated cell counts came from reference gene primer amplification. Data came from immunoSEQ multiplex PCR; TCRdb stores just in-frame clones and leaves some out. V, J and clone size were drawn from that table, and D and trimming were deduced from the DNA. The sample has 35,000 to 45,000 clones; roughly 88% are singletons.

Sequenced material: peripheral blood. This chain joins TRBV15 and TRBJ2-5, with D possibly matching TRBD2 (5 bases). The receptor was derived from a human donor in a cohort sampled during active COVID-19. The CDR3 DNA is TGTGCCACCAGCAGAGAGAGGAGGCAAGAGACCCAGTACTTC. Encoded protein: CATSRERRQETQYF.